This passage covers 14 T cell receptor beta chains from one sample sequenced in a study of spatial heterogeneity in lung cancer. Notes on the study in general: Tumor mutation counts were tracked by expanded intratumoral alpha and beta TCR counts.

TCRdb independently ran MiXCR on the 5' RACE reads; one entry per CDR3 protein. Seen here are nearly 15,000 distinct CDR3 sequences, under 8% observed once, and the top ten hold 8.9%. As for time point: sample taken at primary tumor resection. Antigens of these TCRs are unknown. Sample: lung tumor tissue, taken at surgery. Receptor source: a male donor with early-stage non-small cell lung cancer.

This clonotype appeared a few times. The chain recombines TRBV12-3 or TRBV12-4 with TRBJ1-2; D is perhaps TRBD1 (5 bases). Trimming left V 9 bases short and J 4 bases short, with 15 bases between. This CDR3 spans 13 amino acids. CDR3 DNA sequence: TGTGCCAGTACTAATTGGGGCGGCTATGGCTACACCTTC. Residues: CASTNWGGYGYTF.

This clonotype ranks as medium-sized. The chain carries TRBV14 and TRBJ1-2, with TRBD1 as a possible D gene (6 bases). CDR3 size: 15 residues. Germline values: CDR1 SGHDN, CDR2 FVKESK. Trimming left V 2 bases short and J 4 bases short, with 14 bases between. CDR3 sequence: CASSQTTGLSYGYTF. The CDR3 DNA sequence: TGTGCCAGCAGCCAAACGACAGGATTGAGCTATGGCTACACCTTC.

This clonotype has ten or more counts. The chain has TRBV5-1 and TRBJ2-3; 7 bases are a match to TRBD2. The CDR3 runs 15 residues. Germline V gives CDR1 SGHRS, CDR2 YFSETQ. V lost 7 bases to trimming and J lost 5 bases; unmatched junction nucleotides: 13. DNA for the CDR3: TGCGCCAGCGGACCTGGGACTACGCTCGGAGATACGCAGTATTTT. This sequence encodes CASGPGTTLGDTQYF.

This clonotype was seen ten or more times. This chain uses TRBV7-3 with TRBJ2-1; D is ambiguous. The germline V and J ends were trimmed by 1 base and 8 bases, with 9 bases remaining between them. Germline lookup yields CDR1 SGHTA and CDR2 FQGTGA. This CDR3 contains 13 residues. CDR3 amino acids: CASSLKPADEQFF. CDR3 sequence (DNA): TGTGCCAGCAGCTTAAAACCAGCCGATGAGCAGTTCTTC.

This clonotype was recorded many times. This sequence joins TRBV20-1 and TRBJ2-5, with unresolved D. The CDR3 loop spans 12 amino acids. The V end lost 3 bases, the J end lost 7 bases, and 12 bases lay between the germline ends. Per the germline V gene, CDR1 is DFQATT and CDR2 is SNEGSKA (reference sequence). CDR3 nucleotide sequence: TGCAGTGCTAGCTTAGGGTCTGGGACCCAGTACTTC. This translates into CSASLGSGTQYF.

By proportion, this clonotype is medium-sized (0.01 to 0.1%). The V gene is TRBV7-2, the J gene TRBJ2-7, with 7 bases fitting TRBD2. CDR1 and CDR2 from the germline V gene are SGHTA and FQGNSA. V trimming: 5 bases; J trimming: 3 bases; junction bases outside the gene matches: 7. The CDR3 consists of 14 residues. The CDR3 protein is CASSASGNLYEQYF. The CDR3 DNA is TGTGCCAGCAGCGCTAGCGGAAACCTCTACGAGCAGTACTTC.

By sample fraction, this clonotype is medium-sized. CDR3: CSARDHGFSGNTIYF. The CDR3 nucleotides are TGCAGTGCTAGAGATCACGGGTTCTCTGGAAACACCATATATTTT. The chain has TRBV20-1 and TRBJ1-3; no clear D. CDR1 is DFQATT and CDR2 is SNEGSKA in the germline V gene (reference sequence). The CDR3 consists of 15 residues. V lost 0 bases and J lost 0, with 9 bases in between.

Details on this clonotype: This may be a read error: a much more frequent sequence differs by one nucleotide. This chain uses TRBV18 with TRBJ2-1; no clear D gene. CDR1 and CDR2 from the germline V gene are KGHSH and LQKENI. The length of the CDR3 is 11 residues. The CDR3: CATSGGGEQFF. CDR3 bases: TGTGCCACCTCAGGCGGTGGTGAGCAGTTCTTC.

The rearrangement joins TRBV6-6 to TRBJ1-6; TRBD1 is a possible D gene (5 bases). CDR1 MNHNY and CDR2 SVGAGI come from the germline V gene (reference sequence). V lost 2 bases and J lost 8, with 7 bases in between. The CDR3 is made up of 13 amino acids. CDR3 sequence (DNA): TGTGCCAGCAGTTACGGCAGGGATTCACCCCTCCACTTT. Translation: CASSYGRDSPLHF.

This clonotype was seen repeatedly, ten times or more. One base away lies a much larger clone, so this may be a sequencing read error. The CDR3 region has the DNA TGTGCCAGCAGCTTGGATAGGAGGGGGAACACTGAAGCTTTCTTT. It translates to CASSLDRRGNTEAFF. This rearrangement joins TRBV11-1 to TRBJ1-1; D might be TRBD1 (5 bases). The CDR3 length is 15 residues. Germline-derived CDR1 and CDR2 are SGHAT and FQDESV (reference sequence). Trimming took off 3 bases at V and 1 base at J, with 12 bases between the two ends.

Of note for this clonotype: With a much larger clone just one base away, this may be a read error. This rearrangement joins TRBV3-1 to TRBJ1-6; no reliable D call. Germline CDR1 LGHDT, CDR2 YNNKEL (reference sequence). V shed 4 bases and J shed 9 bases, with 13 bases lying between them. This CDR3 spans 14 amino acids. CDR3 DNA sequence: TGTGCCAGCAGCCTTCCTTTGATGGGTTCACCCCTCCACTTT. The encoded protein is CASSLPLMGSPLHF.

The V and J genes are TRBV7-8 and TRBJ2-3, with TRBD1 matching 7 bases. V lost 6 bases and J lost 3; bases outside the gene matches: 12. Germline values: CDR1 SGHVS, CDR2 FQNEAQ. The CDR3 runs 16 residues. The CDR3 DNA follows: TGTGCCAGCAGTCACGAAAACAGGGGTGGAACAGATACGCAGTATTTT. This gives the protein CASSHENRGGTDTQYF.

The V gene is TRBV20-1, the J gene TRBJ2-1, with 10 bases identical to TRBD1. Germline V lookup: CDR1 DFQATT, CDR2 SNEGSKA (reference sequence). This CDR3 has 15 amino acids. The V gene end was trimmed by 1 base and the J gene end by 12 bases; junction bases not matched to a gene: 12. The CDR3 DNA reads TGCAGTGCTAGAGGCGGACAGGGGGGTTTCTTCGGGCAGTTCTTC. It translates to CSARGGQGGFFGQFF.

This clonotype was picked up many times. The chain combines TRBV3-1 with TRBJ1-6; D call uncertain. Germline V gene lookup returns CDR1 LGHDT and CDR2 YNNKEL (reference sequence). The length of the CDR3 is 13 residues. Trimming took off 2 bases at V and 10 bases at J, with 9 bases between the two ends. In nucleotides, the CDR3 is TGTGCCAGCAGCCAAACCGGAGCCTCACCCCTCCACTTT. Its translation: CASSQTGASPLHF.